The 22 T cell receptor beta chains reported below all come from one sample, sequenced in a study of a mutant IDH1 vaccine in newly diagnosed glioma. The protocol was immunoSEQ multiplex PCR, while the TCRdb copy is restricted to in-frame clones and leaves out a portion. The sample lists roughly 70,000 clones, around 88% occurring once. Time point indicated: baseline, week 1 (first vaccination visit). The treatment was: pre-vaccination baseline after standard-of-care therapy. The sequencing here drew on peripheral blood mononuclear cells (PBMCs), taken from a glioma patient treated with radiotherapy, temozolomide or both. These receptors were taken from a woman aged 18-30 years with glioma. Some clones in this sample may be carry-over from other donors' samples.

The chain uses TRBV11-2 and TRBJ1-2; D may be TRBD1 (6 bases). CDR3 length equals 14 residues. Germline V gene sequence: CDR1 SGHAT, CDR2 FQNNGV. Trimming took 5 bases from V and 4 from J, leaving 14 bases between them. This CDR3 reads CASSPRGSGYGYTF. CDR3 coding DNA: TGTGCCAGCAGCCCCAGGGGTAGTGGCTATGGCTACACCTTC.

CDR3 in amino acids: CASSFGQGARTEAFF. The CDR3 region has the DNA TGTGCCAGCAGCTTCGGACAGGGGGCGCGAACTGAAGCTTTCTTT. This chain connects TRBV9 to TRBJ1-1; 11 nucleotides match TRBD1. Unmatched junction bases numbered 7, after V lost 4 bases and J lost 5 bases. The CDR3 extends over 15 amino acids. The V gene's germline CDR1 is SGDLS and CDR2 YYNGEE.

Details on this clone: The junction differs from germline at one of its ends, possibly a read error. This chain uses TRBV13 with TRBJ2-7, with D hard to call. The CDR3 covers 14 residues. Germline loops: CDR1 PRHDT, CDR2 FYEKMQ (reference sequence). The CDR3 is CASRLGPGAYEQYF. The DNA for the CDR3 is TGTGCCAGCAGGTTAGGGCCCGGAGCCTACGAGCAGTACTTC.

Notes on this clone: This same CDR3 is encoded by further DNA sequences in the sample. The V call is TRBV6-5, the J call TRBJ2-3; 7 positions agree with TRBD2. The CDR3 spans 15 residues. V gave up 1 base and J gave up 6 bases; unmatched junction bases: 7. Germline assignment: CDR1 MNHEY and CDR2 SVGAGI. The CDR3 loop is CASSYLGREGDTQYF. The CDR3 DNA follows: TGTGCCAGCAGTTACTTGGGCAGGGAGGGGGATACGCAGTATTTT.

The CDR3: CASSLGGVEQYF. In DNA, the CDR3 is TGTGCCAGCAGCTTGGGCGGGGTCGAGCAGTACTTC. J is TRBJ2-7 and V is TRBV5-4, with a tentative D call TRBD2 (6 bases). CDR1 and CDR2 from the germline V gene are SGHNT and YYREEE (reference sequence). CDR3 length equals 12 residues. V lost 0 bases and J 6 bases, leaving 7 bases between the germline ends.

The V gene is TRBV14, the J gene TRBJ1-1; D ambiguous. Germline assignment: CDR1 SGHDN and CDR2 FVKESK. Trimming left V 8 bases short and J 3 bases short, with 7 bases between. The CDR3 spans 11 residues. The CDR3 spells CASRRDTEAFF. The CDR3 DNA reads as TGTGCCAGCCGGCGAGACACTGAAGCTTTCTTT.

This sequence joins TRBV19 and TRBJ1-5; TRBD1 matches 9 bases. The CDR3 has 15 amino acids. V was clipped by 6 bases and J by 3 bases; unmatched bases: 6. Germline lookup yields CDR1 LNHDA and CDR2 SQIVND (reference sequence). The CDR3 DNA follows: TGTGCCAGTAGCCCCGGGACAGGGTTCAATCAGCCCCAGCATTTT. Residues: CASSPGTGFNQPQHF.

V usage is TRBV5-6 and J usage is TRBJ2-3; 7 positions agree with TRBD2. The J segment lost 2 bases and the V segment lost 4 bases, leaving 1 base of the junction unmatched. This CDR3 comprises 13 residues. Germline lookup yields CDR1 SGHDT and CDR2 YYEEEE. The CDR3 here is CASSRDYTDTQYF. The CDR3 DNA reads TGTGCCAGCAGCAGGGACTACACAGATACGCAGTATTTT. The full variable domain, with the rest looked up from reference TRBV5-6 and TRBJ2-3, is DAGVTQSPTHLIKTRGQQVTLRCSPKSGHDTVSWYQQALGQGPQFIFQYYEEEERQRGNFPDRFSGHQFPNYSSELNVNALLLGDSALYLCASSRDYTDTQYFGPGTRLTVL.

V and J are TRBV15 and TRBJ2-1; 15 bases line up with TRBD2. CDR1 and CDR2 from the germline V gene are LNHNV and YYDKDF (reference sequence). V lost 6 bases and J lost 4; bases outside the gene matches: 4. CDR3 size: 16 residues. CDR3 loop: CATRGLAGGHYNEQFF. CDR3 nucleotide sequence: TGTGCCACCAGGGGACTAGCGGGGGGCCATTACAATGAGCAGTTCTTC.

The J gene is TRBJ2-7, the V gene TRBV7-9; weak D call: TRBD1 (5 bases). Trimming took off 6 bases at V and 7 bases at J, with 13 bases between the two ends. The CDR3 runs to 12 residues. Germline CDR1 SEHNR, CDR2 FQNEAQ (reference sequence). Here the CDR3 reads CASSGGSGEQYF. The CDR3 DNA reads as TGTGCCAGCAGTGGCGGATCAGGGGAGCAGTACTTC.

The rearrangement joins TRBV7-2 to TRBJ2-1; D uncertain. The CDR3 totals 13 residues. V was pared by 1 base and J by 5 bases, with 6 bases between. Germline CDR1 SGHTA, CDR2 FQGNSA. CDR3 region: CASSLGPNNEQFF. CDR3 DNA: TGTGCCAGCAGCTTAGGCCCCAACAATGAGCAGTTCTTC.

This clone was seen a few times. V is TRBV14 and J is TRBJ1-2, with D possibly being TRBD1 (6 bases). The germline V and J ends were trimmed by 7 bases and 4 bases, with 13 bases remaining between them. CDR3 length: 13 amino acids. Germline V CDR1 and CDR2: SGHDN, FVKESK. The CDR3 coding sequence is TGTGCCAGCAACAAACAGGGAAGCTATGGCTACACCTTC. Translated, it gives CASNKQGSYGYTF.

V is TRBV19 and J is TRBJ1-3, with TRBD1 matching 8 bases. The CDR3 is made up of 15 amino acids. Germline V CDR1 and CDR2: LNHDA, SQIVND (reference sequence). J was trimmed by 2 bases and V by 4 bases; bases with no gene match: 4. The CDR3 reads CASSTRTGTGNTIYF. The CDR3 coding sequence is TGTGCCAGTAGTACCCGGACAGGGACTGGAAACACCATATATTTT.

V gene TRBV10-3 combines with J gene TRBJ2-1, with 11 positions matching TRBD2. The CDR3 covers 14 residues. Germline CDR1 ENHRY, CDR2 SYGVKD. Unmatched junction bases numbered 3, after V lost 6 bases and J lost 5 bases. The DNA of the CDR3 is TGTGCCATCAGCCCGGGACTAGCGGACAATGAGCAGTTCTTC. As protein: CAISPGLADNEQFF.

The rearrangement joins TRBV4-2 to TRBJ1-1; D gene unclear. Per germline, CDR1 LGHNA and CDR2 YNFKEQ. This CDR3 region has 16 residues. V was clipped by 2 bases and J by 5 bases, with 18 bases between them. CDR3 DNA: TGTGCCAGCAGCCAATCGGCAGTGGTGGCCGGGACTGAAGCTTTCTTT. It encodes CASSQSAVVAGTEAFF.

V usage is TRBV7-7 and J usage is TRBJ2-7; possible D gene TRBD2, 6 bases. The CDR3 extends over 15 amino acids. Trimming left V 1 base short and J 2 bases short, with 12 bases between. Germline V lookup: CDR1 SSHAT, CDR2 FNYEAQ (reference sequence). The CDR3 DNA is TGTGCCAGCAGCTTAGAACTAGCTCCTGCCTACGAGCAGTACTTC. Its protein is CASSLELAPAYEQYF.

The genes are TRBV6-5 and TRBJ1-1; weak D call: TRBD1 (5 bases). This CDR3 is 15 amino acids long. Trimming left V 0 bases short and J 2 bases short, with 10 bases between. CDR1 MNHEY and CDR2 SVGAGI come from the germline V gene. The DNA of the CDR3 is TGTGCCAGCAGTTACTCGAGGGGAGTCAACACTGAAGCTTTCTTT. Translation gives CASSYSRGVNTEAFF.

V usage is TRBV11-3 and J usage is TRBJ2-7, with D hard to call. Trimming left V 0 bases short and J 0 bases short, with 9 bases between. The CDR3 has 15 residues. From germline, CDR1 is SGHNT and CDR2 YENEEA. CDR3 amino acids: CASSLDVSFSYEQYF. In nucleotides, the CDR3 is TGTGCCAGCAGCTTAGATGTATCATTCTCCTACGAGCAGTACTTC.

This CDR3 reads CASSRTGGFNQPQHF. CDR3 DNA: TGTGCCAGCAGTCGAACAGGGGGATTCAATCAGCCCCAGCATTTT. The chain is built from TRBV6-5 and TRBJ1-5, with TRBD1 matching 8 bases. The CDR3 contains 15 residues. Trimming removed 5 bases from V and 3 bases from J; junction bases left unmatched: 6. The germline V gene encodes CDR1 MNHEY and CDR2 SVGAGI.

V is TRBV6-1 and J is TRBJ2-7; 9 bases are a match to TRBD2. The length of the CDR3 is 15 residues. The junction had 9 bases not matched to a gene; V was cut back by 2 bases and J by 7 bases. Looked up from germline, CDR1 is MNHNS and CDR2 is SASEGT. In nucleotides, the CDR3 is TGTGCCAGCAGTGAAACGGCGGGAGGGCCTGGGGAGCAGTACTTC. The encoded protein is CASSETAGGPGEQYF.

The chain is built from TRBV5-4 and TRBJ2-1, with 7 bases fitting TRBD1. Losses at the gene ends were 3 bases for V and 2 bases for J; bases not matched to a gene: 2. The germline V gene encodes CDR1 SGHNT and CDR2 YYREEE (reference sequence). The CDR3 has 14 amino acids. The CDR3 DNA is TGTGCCAGCAGCTGGACAGGACCCTACAATGAGCAGTTCTTC. It yields the protein CASSWTGPYNEQFF. Complete variable domain (other parts from reference TRBV5-4 and TRBJ2-1): ETGVTQSPTHLIKTRGQQVTLRCSSQSGHNTVSWYQQALGQGPQFIFQYYREEENGRGNFPPRFSGLQFPNYSSELNVNALELDDSALYLCASSWTGPYNEQFFGPGTRLTVL.

The chain joins TRBV7-8 to TRBJ2-1; TRBD2 aligns across 7 bases. This CDR3 contains 14 residues. The germline V gene has CDR1 SGHVS and CDR2 FQNEAQ. Trimming removed 5 bases from V and 1 base from J; junction bases left unmatched: 2. CDR3 in DNA: TGTGCCAGCAGCCCGGGGGGATCCTACAATGAGCAGTTCTTC. It specifies CASSPGGSYNEQFF.